This TCR beta chain was documented in a study of control samples from healthy donors and cancer patients. Germline CDR1 and CDR2: SQVTM and ANQGSEA. The CDR3 loop spans 13 amino acids. Trimming took off 3 bases at V and 2 bases at J, with 9 bases between the two ends. Only in-frame clones appear in the TCRdb table, and some are missing; sequencing was by immunoSEQ multiplex PCR. Of about 35,000 clones listed, approximately 93% were seen once; the top ten hold roughly 1.7%. This clone came up once. This chain uses TRBV29-1 with TRBJ2-3; D may be TRBD1 or TRBD2 (5 bases each). This TCR came from a man aged 35-49 years with colorectal cancer. What was sequenced was PBMCs. The CDR3, as DNA: TGCAGCGTTGAGGGGGTGAACACAGATACGCAGTATTTT. Translation gives CSVEGVNTDTQYF.